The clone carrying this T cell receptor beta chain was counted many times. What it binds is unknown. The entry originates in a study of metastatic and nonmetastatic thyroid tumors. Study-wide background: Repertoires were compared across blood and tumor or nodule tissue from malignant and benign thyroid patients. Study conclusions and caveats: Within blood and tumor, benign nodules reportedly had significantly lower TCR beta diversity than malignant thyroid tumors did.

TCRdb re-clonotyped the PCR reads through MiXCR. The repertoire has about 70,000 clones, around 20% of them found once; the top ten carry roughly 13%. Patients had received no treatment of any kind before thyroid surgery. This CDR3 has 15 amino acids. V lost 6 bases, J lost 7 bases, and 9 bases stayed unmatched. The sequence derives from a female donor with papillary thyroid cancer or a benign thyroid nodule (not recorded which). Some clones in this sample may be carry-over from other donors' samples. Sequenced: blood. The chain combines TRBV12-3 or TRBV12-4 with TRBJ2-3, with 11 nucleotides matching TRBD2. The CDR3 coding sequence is TGTGCCAGCAGACCTCTAGCGGGAGGCGGGTATACGCAGTATTTT. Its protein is CASRPLAGGGYTQYF.